These 21 T cell receptor beta chains came from one sample sequenced in a study of T-cell memory formation after mild COVID-19. TCRdb ran MiXCR on the 5' RACE reads and lists one entry per CDR3 protein. The sample lists a few hundred thousand distinct CDR3 sequences; about 20% were seen once. The sample taken for sequencing was PBMCs or a T cell subset sorted from them (not recorded which). The receptors originated from an adult woman who had mild COVID-19 (a few samples of this study predate the infection). Cell type and time point are not known.

Ten or more counts support this clonotype. The rearrangement links TRBV7-6 to TRBJ1-2, with D perhaps matching TRBD1 (6 bases). Trimming removed 4 bases from V and 4 bases from J, with 16 bases in between. Germline assignment: CDR1 SGHVS and CDR2 FNYEAQ. This CDR3 contains 15 residues. The CDR3 nucleotides are TGTGCCAGCAGCTCACAGGGAAGTGGGGCCTATGGCTACACCTTC. Its translation: CASSSQGSGAYGYTF.

This clonotype has just a few counts. The chain is built from TRBV2 and TRBJ2-7; 10 bases map to TRBD2. V shed 8 bases, J shed 1 base, and the junction held 14 bases outside the gene matches. The CDR3 totals 17 residues. Germline V gives CDR1 SNHLY, CDR2 FYNNEI. For the CDR3, the DNA is TGTGCCAGCGGTGGCGTAATAGCGGGAGGCCAATCCTACGAGCAGTACTTC. Encoded protein: CASGGVIAGGQSYEQYF.

This clonotype was recorded a few times. This chain uses TRBV30 with TRBJ1-1; D is undetermined. The germline V and J ends were trimmed by 4 bases and 6 bases, with 18 bases remaining between them. The germline V gene has CDR1 GTSNPN and CDR2 SVGIG (reference sequence). This CDR3 is 14 amino acids long. CDR3 loop: CAWTTAPVLAEAFF. The CDR3 DNA reads as TGTGCCTGGACTACGGCTCCCGTCCTGGCTGAAGCTTTCTTT. The full variable domain, with the rest looked up from reference TRBV30 and TRBJ1-1, is SQTIHQWPATLVQPVGSPLSLECTVEGTSNPNLYWYRQAAGRGLQLLFYSVGIGQISSEVPQNLSASRPQDRQFILSSKKLLLSDSGFYLCAWTTAPVLAEAFFGQGTRLTVV.

The sample holds a few counts of this clonotype. This chain joins TRBV6-1 and TRBJ1-5, with 7 bases aligning to TRBD1. From germline, CDR1 is MNHNS and CDR2 SASEGT. The CDR3 has 13 amino acids. The V and J ends lost 6 bases and 9 bases, in that order; junction bases with no gene match: 8. The CDR3 DNA follows: TGTGCCAGCAGCGGACAGGAGAAAGGGCCCCAGCATTTT. It is translated as CASSGQEKGPQHF.

J is TRBJ1-3 and V is TRBV10-3; D is undetermined. V was trimmed by 7 bases and J by 4 bases, leaving 8 bases between them. CDR3 length: 12 amino acids. Germline assignment: CDR1 ENHRY and CDR2 SYGVKD. CDR3 sequence reads: CAIKGPGNTIYF. The CDR3 DNA is TGTGCCATCAAGGGTCCGGGAAACACCATATATTTT.

In its sample, this clonotype was seen a few times. This chain joins TRBV2 and TRBJ2-3; maybe TRBD1 (6 bases). Germline-derived CDR1 and CDR2 are SNHLY and FYNNEI. V was shortened by 2 bases and J by 4 bases, with 16 bases between the two germline ends. The CDR3 length is 16 residues. CDR3 DNA sequence: TGTGCCAGCAGTGAAATCCGGGGTGGGGGCCCAGATACGCAGTATTTT. This codes for CASSEIRGGGPDTQYF.

V and J are TRBV3-1 and TRBJ1-1; D remains ambiguous. The CDR3 loop spans 13 amino acids. CDR1 LGHDT and CDR2 YNNKEL come from the germline V gene (reference sequence). V was trimmed by 5 bases and J by 1 base, leaving 8 bases between them. The CDR3 nucleotides read TGTGCCAGCAGCAGTCCAGCGAACACTGAAGCTTTCTTT. Encoded protein: CASSSPANTEAFF.

This rearrangement joins TRBV3-1 to TRBJ2-3, with no clear D. This CDR3 is 13 amino acids long. V lost 4 bases to trimming and J lost 3 bases, with 8 bases between them. The germline V gene encodes CDR1 LGHDT and CDR2 YNNKEL (reference sequence). The CDR3 coding sequence is TGTGCCAGCAGCCGGATTCGGACAGATACGCAGTATTTT. It translates to CASSRIRTDTQYF.

The chain carries TRBV19 and TRBJ1-5; D gene uncertain. CDR1 is LNHDA, CDR2 SQIVND, per germline (reference sequence). This CDR3 spans 15 amino acids. The V end lost 3 bases, the J end lost 3 bases, and 12 bases lay between the germline ends. Written as DNA, the CDR3 is TGTGCCAGTAGTATTTTTCTCAAGAACAATCAGCCCCAGCATTTT. Its protein is CASSIFLKNNQPQHF.

A few counts support this clonotype. The chain carries TRBV29-1 and TRBJ2-2; 8 bases line up with TRBD1. The ends lost 6 bases at V and 3 bases at J; junction bases unmatched: 9. CDR3 length equals 15 residues. Germline lookup yields CDR1 SQVTM and CDR2 ANQGSEA. CDR3 nucleotides: TGCAGCGTGGCGTGGACAGGGACCTACACCGGGGAGCTGTTTTTT. It codes for CSVAWTGTYTGELFF.

This clonotype was observed a few times. The V and J genes are TRBV24-1 and TRBJ2-5; D is tentatively TRBD1 or TRBD2 (5 bases each). Per germline, CDR1 KGHDR and CDR2 SFDVKD. The CDR3 spans 16 residues. The V and J ends lost 2 bases and 5 bases respectively, with 17 bases between them. The CDR3 loop is CATSDSARGGGETQYF. The CDR3 nucleotides read TGTGCCACCAGTGATTCCGCCCGGGGCGGAGGTGAGACCCAGTACTTC.

This clonotype was counted between two and nine times. The chain joins TRBV10-3 to TRBJ2-3; TRBD2 matches at 14 bases. With V trimmed by 0 bases and J by 4 bases, 3 bases remained unmatched. The CDR3 is 17 amino acids. The germline CDR1 and CDR2 sequences are ENHRY and SYGVKD. Here the CDR3 DNA reads TGTGCCATCAGTGAGTCCGGACTAGCGGGGGGAGCAGATACGCAGTATTTT. Translating gives CAISESGLAGGADTQYF.

This clonotype was observed a few times. The chain recombines TRBV5-1 with TRBJ1-2; D is possibly TRBD1 (6 bases). CDR3 length: 15 residues. The ends were cut back, 4 bases at V and 7 bases at J, with 20 bases in the middle. Per the germline V gene, CDR1 is SGHRS and CDR2 is YFSETQ. The CDR3 bases are TGCGCCAGCAGCCACGGAGGACAGCCCCGGGGTGGCTACACCTTC. Encoded protein: CASSHGGQPRGGYTF.

A few counts support this clonotype. The chain uses TRBV12-3 or TRBV12-4 and TRBJ1-1; D unresolved. V was clipped by 7 bases and J by 2 bases, with 11 bases between them. The CDR3 consists of 13 residues. The CDR3: CASILSSNTEAFF. In DNA, the CDR3 is TGTGCCAGCATCCTGTCCTCCAACACTGAAGCTTTCTTT.

The chain combines TRBV7-3 with TRBJ2-7; maybe TRBD2 (6 bases). V lost 8 bases and J lost 4, with 18 bases in between. The CDR3 has 14 amino acids. Looked up from germline, CDR1 is SGHTA and CDR2 is FQGTGA. The CDR3 coding sequence is TGTGCCAGCGCGGCCTCAGGAGGGTCGTACGAGCAGTACTTC. It is translated as CASAASGGSYEQYF.

This clonotype appeared a few times. The chain joins TRBV5-6 to TRBJ1-6; D is unresolved. Trimming took 0 bases from V and 6 from J, leaving 10 bases between them. The CDR3 runs to 15 residues. CDR1 SGHDT and CDR2 YYEEEE come from the germline V gene. The CDR3 protein is CASSLEGFLNSPLHF. Here the CDR3 DNA reads TGTGCCAGCAGCTTGGAAGGGTTCCTTAATTCACCCCTCCACTTT.

The chain carries TRBV7-9 and TRBJ2-7; 8 nucleotides match TRBD2. J gave up 4 bases and V 3 bases, and 5 bases lay outside the gene matches. This CDR3 is 14 amino acids long. Germline V gene data show CDR1 as SEHNR and CDR2 as FQNEAQ (reference sequence). For the CDR3, the DNA is TGTGCCAGCAGCTTGGCCCGGGAGGGTTACGAGCAGTACTTC. Protein product: CASSLAREGYEQYF.

This clonotype was seen a handful of times. This sequence joins TRBV9 and TRBJ2-6; 7 bases agree with TRBD2. CDR3 length equals 16 residues. V was clipped by 0 bases and J by 3 bases; unmatched bases: 3. Germline V CDR1 and CDR2: SGDLS, YYNGEE. CDR3 nucleotide sequence: TGTGCCAGCAGCGTAGGGGAGGGCTTTGGGGCCAACGTCCTGACTTTC. It yields the protein CASSVGEGFGANVLTF.

The sample holds a few counts of this clonotype. The chain employs TRBV4-3 and TRBJ2-1; D is undetermined. Germline lookup yields CDR1 LGHNA and CDR2 YSLEER. CDR3 length: 13 residues. Trimming stripped 0 bases from V and 10 bases from J, with 10 bases between. The CDR3 loop reads CASSQDRPLEQFF. The DNA of the CDR3 is TGCGCCAGCAGCCAAGATAGGCCCCTAGAGCAGTTCTTC.

V gene TRBV5-1 combines with J gene TRBJ2-7, with a possible D match to TRBD2 (5 bases). Germline V lookup: CDR1 SGHRS, CDR2 YFSETQ. Trimming took 3 bases from V and 7 from J, leaving 20 bases between them. The CDR3 spans 15 residues. The CDR3 loop is CASSWSSSEGEEQYF. The CDR3 nucleotides are TGCGCCAGCAGCTGGTCCTCCTCAGAGGGAGAGGAGCAGTACTTC.

Only a few counts were recorded for this clonotype. The chain uses TRBV9 and TRBJ1-6, with D possibly being TRBD1 (6 bases). CDR1 and CDR2 (germline): SGDLS, YYNGEE. The CDR3 spans 15 residues. The V end lost 0 bases, the J end lost 4 bases, and 8 bases lay between the germline ends. In DNA form, the CDR3 reads TGTGCCAGCAGCGTAGGGACAGTATATAATTCACCCCTCCACTTT. Its protein is CASSVGTVYNSPLHF. Using reference TRBV9 and TRBJ1-6 for the parts outside the CDR3, the full variable domain is DSGVTQTPKHLITATGQRVTLRCSPRSGDLSVYWYQQSLDQGLQFLIQYYNGEERAKGNILERFSAQQFPDLHSELNLSSLELGDSALYFCASSVGTVYNSPLHFGNGTRLTVT.